The T cell receptor (beta chain) described here comes from a study of T cell repertoires in cytomegalovirus infection. Study summary: Public signatures in TCR beta pointed to CMV infection and matching HLA type.

TCRdb fed the reads into MiXCR, producing one record per CDR3 protein. In the table there are approximately 500,000 distinct CDR3 sequences, more than 20% of which are singletons. CDR1 and CDR2 from the germline V gene are DFQATT and SNEGSKA (reference sequence). The CDR3 extends over 14 amino acids. Trimming removed 5 bases from V and 0 bases from J, with 11 bases in between. The source of this sequence is a human donor in good health (CMV status not recorded). Some clones in this sample may be carry-over from other donors' samples. The rearrangement joins TRBV20-1 to TRBJ1-3; D gene ambiguous. Material: PBMCs. The CDR3 coding sequence is TGCAGTGCTTACTTTCAGAGCTCTGGAAACACCATATATTTT. The encoded protein is CSAYFQSSGNTIYF.